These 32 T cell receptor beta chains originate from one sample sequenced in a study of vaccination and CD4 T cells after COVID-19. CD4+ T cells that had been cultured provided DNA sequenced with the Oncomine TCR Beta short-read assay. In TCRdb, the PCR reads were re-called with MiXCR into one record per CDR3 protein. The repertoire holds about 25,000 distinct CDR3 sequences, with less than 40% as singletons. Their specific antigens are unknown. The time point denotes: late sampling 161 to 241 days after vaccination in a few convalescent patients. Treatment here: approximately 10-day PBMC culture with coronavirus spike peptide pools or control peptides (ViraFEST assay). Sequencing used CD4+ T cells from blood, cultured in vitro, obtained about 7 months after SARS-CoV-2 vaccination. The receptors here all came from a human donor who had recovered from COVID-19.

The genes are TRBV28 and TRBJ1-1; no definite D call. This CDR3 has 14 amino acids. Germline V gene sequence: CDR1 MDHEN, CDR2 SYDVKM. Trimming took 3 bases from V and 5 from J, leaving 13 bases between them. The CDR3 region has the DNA TGTGCCAGCAGTTTTGGATCGTTAGCGACTGAAGCTTTCTTT. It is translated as CASSFGSLATEAFF. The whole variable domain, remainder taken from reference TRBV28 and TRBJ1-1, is DVKVTQSSRYLVKRTGEKVFLECVQDMDHENMFWYRQDPGLGLRLIYFSYDVKMKEKGDIPEGYSVSREKKERFSLILESASTNQTSMYLCASSFGSLATEAFFGQGTRLTVV.

This CDR3 is CASSDPGQQGLGTQYF. Written as DNA, the CDR3 is TGTGCCAGCAGTGACCCGGGACAACAGGGTTTGGGGACCCAGTACTTC. The chain employs TRBV6-1 and TRBJ2-5; D is possibly TRBD1 (6 bases). Trimming removed 3 bases at V and 7 bases at J, with 21 bases between. Germline V gives CDR1 MNHNS, CDR2 SASEGT. The CDR3 contains 16 residues.

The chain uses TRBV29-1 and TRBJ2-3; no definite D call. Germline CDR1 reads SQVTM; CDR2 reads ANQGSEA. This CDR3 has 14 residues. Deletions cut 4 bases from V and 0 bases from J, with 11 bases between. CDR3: CSVVSTASTDTQYF. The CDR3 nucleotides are TGCAGCGTTGTCTCCACCGCTAGCACAGATACGCAGTATTTT.

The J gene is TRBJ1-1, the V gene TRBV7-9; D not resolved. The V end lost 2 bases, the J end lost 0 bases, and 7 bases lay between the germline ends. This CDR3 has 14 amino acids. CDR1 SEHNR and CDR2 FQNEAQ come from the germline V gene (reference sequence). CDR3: CASSLSQLNTEAFF. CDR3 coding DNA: TGTGCCAGCAGCTTATCTCAGCTGAACACTGAAGCTTTCTTT.

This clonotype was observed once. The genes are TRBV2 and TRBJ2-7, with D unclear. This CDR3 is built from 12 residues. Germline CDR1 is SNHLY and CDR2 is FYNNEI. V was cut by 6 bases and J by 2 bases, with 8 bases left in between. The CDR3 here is CASRTTTYEQYF. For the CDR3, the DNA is TGTGCCAGCAGAACAACTACCTACGAGCAGTACTTC.

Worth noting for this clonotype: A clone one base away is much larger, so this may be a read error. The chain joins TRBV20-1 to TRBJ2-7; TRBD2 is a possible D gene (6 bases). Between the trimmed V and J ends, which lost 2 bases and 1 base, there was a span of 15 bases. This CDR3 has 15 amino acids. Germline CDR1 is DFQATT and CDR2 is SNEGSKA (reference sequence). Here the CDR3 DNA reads TGCAGTGCTAGACCGGGGAGGAGTAGGTCCTACGAGCAGTACTTC. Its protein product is CSARPGRSRSYEQYF.

In DNA form, the CDR3 reads TGTGCCAGCATCCCCCTAGACTTCGGAGGCAGGGGGTGGGAACAGCCCCAGCATTTT. This gives the protein CASIPLDFGGRGWEQPQHF. This rearrangement joins TRBV4-2 to TRBJ1-5; 7 nucleotides match TRBD1. Germline V lookup: CDR1 LGHNA, CDR2 YNFKEQ. Losses at the gene ends were 7 bases for V and 7 bases for J; bases not matched to a gene: 25. This CDR3 contains 19 residues.

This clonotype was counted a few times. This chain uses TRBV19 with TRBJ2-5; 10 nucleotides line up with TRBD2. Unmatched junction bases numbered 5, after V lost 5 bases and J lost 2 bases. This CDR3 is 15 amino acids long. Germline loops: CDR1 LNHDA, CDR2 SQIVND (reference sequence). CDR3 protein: CASSRTSGIQETQYF. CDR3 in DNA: TGTGCCAGTAGTCGGACTAGCGGCATTCAAGAGACCCAGTACTTC.

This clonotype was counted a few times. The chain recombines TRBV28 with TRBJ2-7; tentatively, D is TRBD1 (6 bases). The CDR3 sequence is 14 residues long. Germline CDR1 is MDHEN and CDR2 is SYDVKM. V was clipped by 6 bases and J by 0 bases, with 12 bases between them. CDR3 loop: CASRTGTNSYEQYF. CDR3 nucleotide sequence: TGTGCCAGCAGAACCGGGACAAACTCCTACGAGCAGTACTTC.

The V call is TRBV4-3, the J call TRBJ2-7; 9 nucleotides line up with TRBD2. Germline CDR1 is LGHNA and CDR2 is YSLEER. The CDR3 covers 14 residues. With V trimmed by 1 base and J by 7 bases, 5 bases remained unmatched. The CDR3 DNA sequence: TGCGCCAGCAGCCAAGTAGCGGGAGTGGGGGAGCAGTACTTC. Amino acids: CASSQVAGVGEQYF.

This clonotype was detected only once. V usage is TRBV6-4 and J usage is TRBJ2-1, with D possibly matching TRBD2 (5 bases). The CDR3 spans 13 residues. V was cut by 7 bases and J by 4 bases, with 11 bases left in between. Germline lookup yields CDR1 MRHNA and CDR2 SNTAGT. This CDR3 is CASKGLTYNEQFF. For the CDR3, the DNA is TGTGCCAGCAAAGGACTGACGTACAATGAGCAGTTCTTC.

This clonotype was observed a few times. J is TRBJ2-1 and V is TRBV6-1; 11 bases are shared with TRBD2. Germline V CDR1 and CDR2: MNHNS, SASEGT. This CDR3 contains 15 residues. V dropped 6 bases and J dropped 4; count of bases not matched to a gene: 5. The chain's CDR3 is CASSNLAGGYNEQFF. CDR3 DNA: TGTGCCAGCAGCAATCTAGCGGGAGGTTACAATGAGCAGTTCTTC.

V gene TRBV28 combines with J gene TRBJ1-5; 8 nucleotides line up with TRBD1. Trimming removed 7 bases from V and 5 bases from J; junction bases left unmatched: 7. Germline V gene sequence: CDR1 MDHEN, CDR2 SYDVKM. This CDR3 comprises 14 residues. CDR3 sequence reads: CASNTDRAYQPQHF. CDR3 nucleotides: TGTGCCAGCAATACGGACAGGGCTTATCAGCCCCAGCATTTT. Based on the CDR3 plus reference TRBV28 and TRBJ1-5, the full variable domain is DVKVTQSSRYLVKRTGEKVFLECVQDMDHENMFWYRQDPGLGLRLIYFSYDVKMKEKGDIPEGYSVSREKKERFSLILESASTNQTSMYLCASNTDRAYQPQHFGDGTRLSIL.

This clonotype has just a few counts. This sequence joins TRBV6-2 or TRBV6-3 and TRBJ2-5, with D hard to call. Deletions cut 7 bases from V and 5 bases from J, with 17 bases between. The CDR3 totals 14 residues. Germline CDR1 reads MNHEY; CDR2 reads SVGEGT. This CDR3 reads CASISAGPRETQYF. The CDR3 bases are TGTGCCAGCATTAGTGCCGGGCCTCGGGAGACCCAGTACTTC.

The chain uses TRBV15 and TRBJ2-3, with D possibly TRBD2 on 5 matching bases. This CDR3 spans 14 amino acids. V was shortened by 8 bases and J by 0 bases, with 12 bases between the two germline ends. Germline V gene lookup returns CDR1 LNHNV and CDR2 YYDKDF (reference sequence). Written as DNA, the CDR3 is TGTGCCACCCTTAAGGGAGCTAGCACAGATACGCAGTATTTT. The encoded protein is CATLKGASTDTQYF.

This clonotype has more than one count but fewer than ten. CDR3 amino acids: CSATTIAGAWDEQYF. For the CDR3, the DNA is TGCAGTGCTACAACAATAGCGGGAGCGTGGGACGAGCAGTACTTC. This chain uses TRBV20-1 with TRBJ2-7, with TRBD2 matching 9 bases. The length of the CDR3 is 15 residues. Germline loops: CDR1 DFQATT, CDR2 SNEGSKA (reference sequence). The ends lost 4 bases at V and 5 bases at J; junction bases unmatched: 12.

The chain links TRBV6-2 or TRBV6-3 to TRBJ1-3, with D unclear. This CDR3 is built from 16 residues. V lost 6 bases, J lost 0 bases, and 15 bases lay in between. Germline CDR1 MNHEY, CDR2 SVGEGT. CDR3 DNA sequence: TGTGCCAGCAGCAATAGACACACATCCTCTGGAAACACCATATATTTT. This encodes CASSNRHTSSGNTIYF.

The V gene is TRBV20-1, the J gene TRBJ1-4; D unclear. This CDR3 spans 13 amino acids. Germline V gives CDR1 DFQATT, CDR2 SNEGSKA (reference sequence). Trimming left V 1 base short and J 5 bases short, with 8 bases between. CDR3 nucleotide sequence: TGCAGTGCTAGAGCCGAAAGGAATGAAAAACTGTTTTTT. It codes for CSARAERNEKLFF.

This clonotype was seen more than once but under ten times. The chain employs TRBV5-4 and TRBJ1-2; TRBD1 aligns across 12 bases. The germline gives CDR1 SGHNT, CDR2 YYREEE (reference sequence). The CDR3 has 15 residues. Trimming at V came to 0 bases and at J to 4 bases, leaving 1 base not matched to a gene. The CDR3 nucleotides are TGTGCCAGCAGCTTGGGGGACAGGGGGCCCTATGGCTACACCTTC. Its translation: CASSLGDRGPYGYTF.

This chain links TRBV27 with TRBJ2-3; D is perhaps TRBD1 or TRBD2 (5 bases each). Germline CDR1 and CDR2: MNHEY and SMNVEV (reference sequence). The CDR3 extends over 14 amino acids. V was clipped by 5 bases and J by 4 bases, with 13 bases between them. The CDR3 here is CASSLREPPDTQYF. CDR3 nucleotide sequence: TGTGCCAGCAGTCTCAGGGAGCCCCCAGATACGCAGTATTTT.

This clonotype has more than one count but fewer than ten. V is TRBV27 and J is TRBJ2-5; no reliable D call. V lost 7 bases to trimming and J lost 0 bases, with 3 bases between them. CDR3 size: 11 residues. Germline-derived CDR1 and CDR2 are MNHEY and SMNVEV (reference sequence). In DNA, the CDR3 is TGTGCCAGCACCGACCAAGAGACCCAGTACTTC. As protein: CASTDQETQYF.

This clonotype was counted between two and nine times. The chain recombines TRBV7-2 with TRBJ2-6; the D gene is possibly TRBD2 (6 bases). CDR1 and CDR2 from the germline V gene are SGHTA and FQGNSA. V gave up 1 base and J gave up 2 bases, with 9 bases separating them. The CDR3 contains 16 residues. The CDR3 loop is CASSLGPGAGANVLTF. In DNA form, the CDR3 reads TGTGCCAGCAGCTTAGGTCCGGGGGCTGGGGCCAACGTCCTGACTTTC.

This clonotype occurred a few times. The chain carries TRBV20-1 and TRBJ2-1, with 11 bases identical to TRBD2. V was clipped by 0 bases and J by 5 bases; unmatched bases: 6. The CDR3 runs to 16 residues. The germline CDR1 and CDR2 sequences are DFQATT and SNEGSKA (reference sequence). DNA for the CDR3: TGCAGTGCTAGAGAAGGACTAGCGGGTGCCGACAATGAGCAGTTCTTC. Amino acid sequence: CSAREGLAGADNEQFF.

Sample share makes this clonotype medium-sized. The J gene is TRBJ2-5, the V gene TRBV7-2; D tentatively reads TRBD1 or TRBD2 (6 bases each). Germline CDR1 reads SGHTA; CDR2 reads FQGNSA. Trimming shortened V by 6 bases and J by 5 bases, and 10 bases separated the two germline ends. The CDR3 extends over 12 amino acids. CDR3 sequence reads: CASSRRGETQYF. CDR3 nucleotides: TGTGCCAGCAGTCGGAGGGGGGAGACCCAGTACTTC.

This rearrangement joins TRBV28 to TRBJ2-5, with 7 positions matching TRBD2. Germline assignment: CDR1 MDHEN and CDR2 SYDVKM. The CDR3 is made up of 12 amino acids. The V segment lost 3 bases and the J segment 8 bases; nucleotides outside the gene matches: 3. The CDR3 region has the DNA TGTGCCAGCAGTTTGGGAGGGTATACCCAGTACTTC. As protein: CASSLGGYTQYF.

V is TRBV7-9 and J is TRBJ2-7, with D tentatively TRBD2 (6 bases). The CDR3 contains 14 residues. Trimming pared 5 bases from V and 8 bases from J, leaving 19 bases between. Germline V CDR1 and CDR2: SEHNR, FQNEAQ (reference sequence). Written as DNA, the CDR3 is TGTGCCAGCAGCACGGAGGGGTTTAGGGGACAGCAGTACTTC. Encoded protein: CASSTEGFRGQQYF.

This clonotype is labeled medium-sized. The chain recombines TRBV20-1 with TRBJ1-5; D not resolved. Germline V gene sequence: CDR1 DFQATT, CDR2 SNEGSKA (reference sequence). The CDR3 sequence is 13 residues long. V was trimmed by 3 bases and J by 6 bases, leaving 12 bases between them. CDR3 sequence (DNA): TGCAGTGCTAGTAGCGGGGTCGGTCAGCCCCAGCATTTT. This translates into CSASSGVGQPQHF.

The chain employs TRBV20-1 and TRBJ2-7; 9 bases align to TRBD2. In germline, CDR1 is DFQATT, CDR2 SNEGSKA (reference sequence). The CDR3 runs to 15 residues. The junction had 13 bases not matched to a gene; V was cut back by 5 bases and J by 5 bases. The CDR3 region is CSAWVSGSMPNEQYF. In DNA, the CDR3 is TGCAGTGCTTGGGTTAGCGGGAGCATGCCCAACGAGCAGTACTTC.

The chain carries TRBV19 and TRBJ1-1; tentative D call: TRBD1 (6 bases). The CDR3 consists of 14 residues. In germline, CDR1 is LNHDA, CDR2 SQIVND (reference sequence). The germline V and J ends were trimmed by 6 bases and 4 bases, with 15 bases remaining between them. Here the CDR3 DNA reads TGTGCCAGTAGATCGACAGGCCGGGGCACTGAAGCTTTCTTT. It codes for CASRSTGRGTEAFF.

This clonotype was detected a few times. The CDR3 DNA is TGTGCCAGCAGCTCGGGTAGGGGGCTATCAACTAACTATGGCTACACCTTC. Translated: CASSSGRGLSTNYGYTF. The gene calls are TRBV7-9 and TRBJ1-2, with TRBD1 matching 7 bases. The V gene end was trimmed by 4 bases and the J gene end by 0 bases; junction bases not matched to a gene: 11. The CDR3 is 17 residues long. The germline V gene has CDR1 SEHNR and CDR2 FQNEAQ (reference sequence).

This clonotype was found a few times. CDR3 coding DNA: TGTGCCAGCAGAGGGAGGTGGGAGTTGGAGACCCAGTACTTC. Amino acid sequence: CASRGRWELETQYF. The V call is TRBV6-2 or TRBV6-3, the J call TRBJ2-5; tentative D call: TRBD2 (6 bases). The germline V gene has CDR1 MNHEY and CDR2 SVGEGT. This CDR3 contains 14 residues. Trimming shortened V by 6 bases and J by 5 bases, and 16 bases separated the two germline ends.

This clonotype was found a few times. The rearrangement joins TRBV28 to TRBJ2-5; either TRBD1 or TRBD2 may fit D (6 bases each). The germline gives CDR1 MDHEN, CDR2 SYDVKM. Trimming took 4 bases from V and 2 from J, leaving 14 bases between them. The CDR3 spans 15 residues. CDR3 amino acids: CASSSAGQRQETQYF. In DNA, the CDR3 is TGTGCCAGCAGTTCCGCGGGACAAAGACAAGAGACCCAGTACTTC.